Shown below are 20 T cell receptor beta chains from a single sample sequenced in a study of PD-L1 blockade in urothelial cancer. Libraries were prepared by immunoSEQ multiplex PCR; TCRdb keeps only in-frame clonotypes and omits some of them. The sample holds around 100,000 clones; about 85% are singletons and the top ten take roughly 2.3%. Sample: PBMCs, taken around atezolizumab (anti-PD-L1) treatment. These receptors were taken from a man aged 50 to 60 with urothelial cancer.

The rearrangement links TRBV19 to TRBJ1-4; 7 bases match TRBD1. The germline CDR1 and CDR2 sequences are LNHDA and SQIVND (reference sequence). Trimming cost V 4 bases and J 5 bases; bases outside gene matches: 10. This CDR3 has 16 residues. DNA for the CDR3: TGTGCCAGTAGTACGCCGGGTCAGGGGGTAAATGAAAAACTGTTTTTT. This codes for CASSTPGQGVNEKLFF. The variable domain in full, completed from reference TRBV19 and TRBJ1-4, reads DGGITQSPKYLFRKEGQNVTLSCEQNLNHDAMYWYRQDPGQGLRLIYYSQIVNDFQKGDIAEGYSVSREKKESFPLTVTSAQKNPTAFYLCASSTPGQGVNEKLFFGSGTQLSVL.

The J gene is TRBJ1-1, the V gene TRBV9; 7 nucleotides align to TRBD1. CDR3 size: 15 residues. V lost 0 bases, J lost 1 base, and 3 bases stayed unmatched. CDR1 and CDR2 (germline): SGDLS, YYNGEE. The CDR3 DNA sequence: TGTGCCAGCAGCGTAGTGGGGACAGCGAACACTGAAGCTTTCTTT. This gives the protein CASSVVGTANTEAFF.

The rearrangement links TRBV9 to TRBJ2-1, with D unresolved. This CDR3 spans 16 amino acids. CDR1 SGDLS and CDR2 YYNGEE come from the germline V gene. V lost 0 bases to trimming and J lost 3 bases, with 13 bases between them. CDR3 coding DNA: TGTGCCAGCAGCGTAGAGGTAGCCTCCTTCTACAATGAGCAGTTCTTC. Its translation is CASSVEVASFYNEQFF.

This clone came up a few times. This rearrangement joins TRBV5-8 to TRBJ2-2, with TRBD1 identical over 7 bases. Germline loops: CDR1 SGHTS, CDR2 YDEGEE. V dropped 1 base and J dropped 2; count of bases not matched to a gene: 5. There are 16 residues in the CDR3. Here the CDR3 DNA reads TGTGCCAGCAGCTTGTTCGGGACAGCAAACACCGGGGAGCTGTTTTTT. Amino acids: CASSLFGTANTGELFF.

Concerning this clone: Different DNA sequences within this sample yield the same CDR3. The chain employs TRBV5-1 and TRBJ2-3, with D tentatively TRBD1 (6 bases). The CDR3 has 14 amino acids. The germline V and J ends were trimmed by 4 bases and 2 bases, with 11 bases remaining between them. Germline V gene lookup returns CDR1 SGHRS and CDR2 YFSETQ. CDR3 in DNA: TGCGCCAGCAGCCTCCGGGACACCACAGATACGCAGTATTTT. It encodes CASSLRDTTDTQYF. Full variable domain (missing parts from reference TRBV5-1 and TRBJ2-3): KAGVTQTPRYLIKTRGQQVTLSCSPISGHRSVSWYQQTPGQGLQFLFEYFSETQRNKGNFPGRFSGRQFSNSRSEMNVSTLELGDSALYLCASSLRDTTDTQYFGPGTRLTVL.

The CDR3 loop is CSVVKGQGLNTGELFF. CDR3 nucleotides: TGCAGCGTTGTTAAGGGACAGGGTTTGAACACCGGGGAGCTGTTTTTT. V and J are TRBV29-1 and TRBJ2-2; the match to TRBD1 covers 9 bases. CDR1 is SQVTM and CDR2 is ANQGSEA in the germline V gene. J lost 1 base, V lost 4 bases, and 7 bases had no gene match. This CDR3 region has 16 residues.

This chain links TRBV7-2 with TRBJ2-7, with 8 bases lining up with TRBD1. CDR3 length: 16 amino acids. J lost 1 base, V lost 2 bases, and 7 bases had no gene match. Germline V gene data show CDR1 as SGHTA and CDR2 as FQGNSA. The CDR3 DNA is TGTGCCAGCAGCTTATTGGGGACAGGAAGATCCTACGAGCAGTACTTC. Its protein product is CASSLLGTGRSYEQYF.

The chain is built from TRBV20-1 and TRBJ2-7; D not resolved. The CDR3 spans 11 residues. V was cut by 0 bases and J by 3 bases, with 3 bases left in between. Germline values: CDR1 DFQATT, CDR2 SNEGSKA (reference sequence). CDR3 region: CSARDYYEQYF. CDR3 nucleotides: TGCAGTGCTAGAGATTACTACGAGCAGTACTTC.

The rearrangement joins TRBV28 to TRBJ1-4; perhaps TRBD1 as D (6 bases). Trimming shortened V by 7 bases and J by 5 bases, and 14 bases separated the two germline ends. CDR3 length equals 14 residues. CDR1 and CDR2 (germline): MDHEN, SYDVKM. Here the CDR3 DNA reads TGTGCCAGCACCGAGGCAGGGGTCAATGAAAAACTGTTTTTT. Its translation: CASTEAGVNEKLFF.

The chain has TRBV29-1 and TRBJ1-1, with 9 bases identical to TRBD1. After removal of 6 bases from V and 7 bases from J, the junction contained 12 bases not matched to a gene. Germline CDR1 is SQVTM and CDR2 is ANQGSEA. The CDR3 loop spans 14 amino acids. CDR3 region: CSVGLGQGSDEAFF. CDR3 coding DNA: TGCAGCGTAGGACTGGGACAGGGAAGCGATGAAGCTTTCTTT.

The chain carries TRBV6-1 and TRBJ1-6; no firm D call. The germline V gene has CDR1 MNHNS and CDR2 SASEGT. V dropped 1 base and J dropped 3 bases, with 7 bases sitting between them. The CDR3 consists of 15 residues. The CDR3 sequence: CASSEGGHYNSPLHF. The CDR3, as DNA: TGTGCCAGCAGTGAAGGCGGGCACTATAATTCACCCCTCCACTTT.

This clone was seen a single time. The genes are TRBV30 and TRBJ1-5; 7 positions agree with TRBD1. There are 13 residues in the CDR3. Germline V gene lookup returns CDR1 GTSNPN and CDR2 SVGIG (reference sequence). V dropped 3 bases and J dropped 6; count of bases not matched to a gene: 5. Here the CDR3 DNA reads TGTGCCTGGAGCAGGAGGGGGCTTCAGCCCCAGCATTTT. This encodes CAWSRRGLQPQHF.

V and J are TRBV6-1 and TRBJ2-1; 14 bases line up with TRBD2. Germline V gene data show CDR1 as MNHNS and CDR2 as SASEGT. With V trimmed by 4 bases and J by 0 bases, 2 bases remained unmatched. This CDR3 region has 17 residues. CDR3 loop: CASSVGTSGSSYNEQFF. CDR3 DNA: TGTGCCAGCAGTGTAGGGACTAGCGGGAGCTCCTACAATGAGCAGTTCTTC.

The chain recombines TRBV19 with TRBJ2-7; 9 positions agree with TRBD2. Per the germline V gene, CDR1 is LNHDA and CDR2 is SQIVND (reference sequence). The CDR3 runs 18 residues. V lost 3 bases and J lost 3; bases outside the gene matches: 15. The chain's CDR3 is CASSIRGSGSLGIYEQYF. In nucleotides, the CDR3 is TGTGCCAGTAGTATTCGGGGTAGCGGGAGCCTGGGAATCTACGAGCAGTACTTC.

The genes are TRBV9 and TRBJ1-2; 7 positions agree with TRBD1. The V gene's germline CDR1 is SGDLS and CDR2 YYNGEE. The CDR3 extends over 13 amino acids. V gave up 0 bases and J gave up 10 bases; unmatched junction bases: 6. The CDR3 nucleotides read TGTGCCAGCAGCGTAGGACAGGGTGGTGCCTACACCTTC. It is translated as CASSVGQGGAYTF.

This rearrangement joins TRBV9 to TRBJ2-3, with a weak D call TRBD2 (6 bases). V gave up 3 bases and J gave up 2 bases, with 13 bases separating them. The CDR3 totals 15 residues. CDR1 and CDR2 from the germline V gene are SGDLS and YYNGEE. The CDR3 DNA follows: TGTGCCAGCAGCGCGCTAGCGTTTTTCACAGATACGCAGTATTTT. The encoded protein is CASSALAFFTDTQYF. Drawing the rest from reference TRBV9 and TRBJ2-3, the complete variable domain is DSGVTQTPKHLITATGQRVTLRCSPRSGDLSVYWYQQSLDQGLQFLIQYYNGEERAKGNILERFSAQQFPDLHSELNLSSLELGDSALYFCASSALAFFTDTQYFGPGTRLTVL.

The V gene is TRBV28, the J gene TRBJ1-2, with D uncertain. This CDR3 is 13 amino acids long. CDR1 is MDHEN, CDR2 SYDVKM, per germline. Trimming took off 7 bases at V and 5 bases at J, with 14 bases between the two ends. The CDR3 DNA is TGTGCCAGCAATTCCTTAAGCCCTTATGGCTACACCTTC. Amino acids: CASNSLSPYGYTF.

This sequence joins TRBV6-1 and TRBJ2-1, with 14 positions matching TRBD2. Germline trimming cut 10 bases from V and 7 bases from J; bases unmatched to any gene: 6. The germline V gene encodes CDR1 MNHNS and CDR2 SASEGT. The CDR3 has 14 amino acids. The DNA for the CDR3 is TGTGCCATTTCCGGGACTAGCGGGAGAAATGAGCAGTTCTTC. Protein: CAISGTSGRNEQFF.

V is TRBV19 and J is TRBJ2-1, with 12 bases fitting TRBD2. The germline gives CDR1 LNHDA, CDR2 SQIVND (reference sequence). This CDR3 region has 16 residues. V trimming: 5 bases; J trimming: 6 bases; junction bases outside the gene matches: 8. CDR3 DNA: TGTGCCAGTAGTTCTCGACTAGCGGGAGTTCGCAATGAGCAGTTCTTC. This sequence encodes CASSSRLAGVRNEQFF.

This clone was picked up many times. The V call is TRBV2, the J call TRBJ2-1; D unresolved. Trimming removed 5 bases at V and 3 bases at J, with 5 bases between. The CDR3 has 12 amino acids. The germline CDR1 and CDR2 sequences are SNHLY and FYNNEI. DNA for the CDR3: TGTGCCAGCAGTTATAACTACAATGAGCAGTTCTTC. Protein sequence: CASSYNYNEQFF.